These T cell receptor beta chains were read from a single sample in a study of blood T cell repertoires in COVID-19. Clones were sequenced by immunoSEQ multiplex PCR, and TCRdb holds only the in-frame ones, with some missing. The sample contains approximately 380,000 clones, less than 85% of which appear only once. The sequenced sample was peripheral blood. The receptors here all came from a woman between 18 and 29 years old with acute or convalescent COVID-19. Each CDR3 is given with its conserved first and last residue. The D gene is left open where the match is weak. Some rows have no size entry. The others give once, few or many, or a class for an expanded clone.

DNA	CDR3	D	J	size	V
TGTGCCACCGGGGGGGAGTTCGACAATGAGCAGTTCTTC	CATGGEFDNEQFF	TRBD2	TRBJ2-1	.	TRBV15
TGTGCCAGCAGCTTAGATCTGTCAAGGAATGAGGAGGGGGCTTTCTTT	CASSLDLSRNEEGAFF	.	TRBJ1-1	.	TRBV11-2
TGTGCCAGCAGCGTAGTCTCTAGCGGTGAGCAGTTCTTC	CASSVVSSGEQFF	TRBD2	TRBJ2-1	.	TRBV9
TGTGCCAGCAGCGCTCAGGGGGGCGCGGGAGGCTACACCTTC	CASSAQGGAGGYTF	TRBD1	TRBJ1-2	.	TRBV7-9
TGTGCCAGCAGCAAAGACAGTGAAGCTTTCTTT	CASSKDSEAFF	.	TRBJ1-1	.	TRBV9
TGCGCCAGCACTTCTGGGACTGGGCACGGCATTCAGTACTTC	CASTSGTGHGIQYF	.	TRBJ2-4	few	TRBV5-1
TGTGCCAGCAGCGTGGGAGACAATGAGCAGTTCTTC	CASSVGDNEQFF	.	TRBJ2-1	.	TRBV9
TGTGCCAGTAGTATTGGGGGGGTCGAGCCCCAGCATTTT	CASSIGGVEPQHF	.	TRBJ1-5	.	TRBV19
TGTGCCACCAGCCCGGCAGGGGCTGGAAACACCATATATTTT	CATSPAGAGNTIYF	.	TRBJ1-3	.	TRBV24-1
TGTGCCGCCCTCCCGGCAGGGCGAACCTACGAGCAGTACTTC	CAALPAGRTYEQYF	.	TRBJ2-7	.	TRBV28
TGTGCCAGCAGTGACACAGGAAAGAACACCGGGGAGCTGTTTTTT	CASSDTGKNTGELFF	.	TRBJ2-2	.	TRBV2
TGTGCCACCAGTGTAGGCTCGGGTTTTCTCGGCGGGGAGCTGTTTTTT	CATSVGSGFLGGELFF	.	TRBJ2-2	.	TRBV24-1
TGCGCCAGCAGCTCCAGTTTCTCTGGGGCCAACGTCCTGACTTTC	CASSSSFSGANVLTF	.	TRBJ2-6	.	TRBV5-1
TGTGCCACCAGCAGAGGGGCACAGGGATCCTACGAGCAGTACTTC	CATSRGAQGSYEQYF	.	TRBJ2-7	.	TRBV15
TGTGCCAGCAGCTACGGGAGCGAATCCTACAATGAGCAGTTCTTC	CASSYGSESYNEQFF	.	TRBJ2-1	few	TRBV7-9
TGTGCCAGCTCCAACGAAGAGGTCAGGGGAAACACTGAAGCTTTCTTT	CASSNEEVRGNTEAFF	.	TRBJ1-1	few	TRBV18
TGTGCCAGTAGTATAGATCCAGGGGGGAACTATGGCTACACCTTC	CASSIDPGGNYGYTF	TRBD1	TRBJ1-2	.	TRBV19
TGCAGTGCTAGTGCCGACAGTGGCGAGCAGTTCTTC	CSASADSGEQFF	.	TRBJ2-1	once	TRBV20-1
TGTGCCAGCAGCCAGGGGTTTCGCGATGGCTACACCTTC	CASSQGFRDGYTF	.	TRBJ1-2	.	TRBV11-2
TGTGCCAGCAGCGATGGGACAGCAGGAGGCGGCTACACCTTC	CASSDGTAGGGYTF	TRBD1	TRBJ1-2	.	TRBV9
TGTGCCAGCAGAAAGGGGATTAGCAATCAGCCCCAGCATTTT	CASRKGISNQPQHF	.	TRBJ1-5	.	TRBV2
TGTGCCAGCAGCGGTAGTGGTCCCCGGGGAGATACGCAGTATTTT	CASSGSGPRGDTQYF	.	TRBJ2-3	.	TRBV5-4
TGTGCCTGGTCCAGAGGGTCCGGGACTAGCGGGTTGAACACCGGGGAGCTGTTTTTT	CAWSRGSGTSGLNTGELFF	TRBD2	TRBJ2-2	.	TRBV30
TGTGCCAGTAGTATTGGGACAGCGATTGAAGCTTTCTTT	CASSIGTAIEAFF	TRBD1	TRBJ1-1	.	TRBV19
TGTGCCAGCAGCTATCCTAGCGGGAGTAGAGATACGCAGTATTTT	CASSYPSGSRDTQYF	TRBD2	TRBJ2-3	.	TRBV7-9
TGTGCCATCAGTGACACAGGGGGCCGTAATGAAAAACTGTTTTTT	CAISDTGGRNEKLFF	TRBD1	TRBJ1-4	.	TRBV10-3
TGTGCCAGCAGTGAAGTGGTGTCGGGGGACACTGAAGCTTTCTTT	CASSEVVSGDTEAFF	.	TRBJ1-1	many	TRBV25-1
TGTGCCAGCAGCCAACTCAGACAGGGCGGTGAAAAACTGTTTTTT	CASSQLRQGGEKLFF	TRBD1	TRBJ1-4	.	TRBV3-1/TRBV3-2
TGTGCCACAAGTCCGGGACAGGTGTTCTATGGCTACACCTTC	CATSPGQVFYGYTF	TRBD1	TRBJ1-2	.	TRBV24-1
TGTGCCATCAGTGAGTCGAAAACAGGGGTAAACTCACCCCTCCACTTT	CAISESKTGVNSPLHF	TRBD1	TRBJ1-6	.	TRBV10-3
TGTGCCAGCAGTGGCCGAGCAGGCACTGAAGCTTTCTTT	CASSGRAGTEAFF	.	TRBJ1-1	.	TRBV27